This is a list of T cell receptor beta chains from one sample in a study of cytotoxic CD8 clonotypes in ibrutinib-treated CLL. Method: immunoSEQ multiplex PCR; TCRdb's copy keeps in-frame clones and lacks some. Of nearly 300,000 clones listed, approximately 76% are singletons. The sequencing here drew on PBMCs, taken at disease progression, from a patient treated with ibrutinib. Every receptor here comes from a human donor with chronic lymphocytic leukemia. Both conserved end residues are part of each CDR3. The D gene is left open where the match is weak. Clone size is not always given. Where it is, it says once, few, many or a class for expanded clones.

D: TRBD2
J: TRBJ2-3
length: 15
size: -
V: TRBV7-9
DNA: TGTGCCAGCAGCTTGGGGACTTTTCTAGCGGGTACGCAGTATTTT
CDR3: CASSLGTFLAGTQYF

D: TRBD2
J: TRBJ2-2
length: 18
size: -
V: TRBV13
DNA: TGTGCCAGCAGCTCCCAGGCTAGCGGGGGGCTGAACACCGGGGAGCTGTTTTTT
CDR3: CASSSQASGGLNTGELFF

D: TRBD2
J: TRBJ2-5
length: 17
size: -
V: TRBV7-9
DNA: TGTGCCAGCAGCTGGAGGACTAGCGGGAGGGCATCGGAGACCCAGTACTTC
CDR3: CASSWRTSGRASETQYF

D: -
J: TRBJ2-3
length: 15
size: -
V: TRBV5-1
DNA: TGCGCCAGCAGCTTGGTCTCCAGAAGCACAGATACGCAGTATTTT
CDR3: CASSLVSRSTDTQYF

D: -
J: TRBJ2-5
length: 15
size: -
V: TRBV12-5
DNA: TGTGCTAGTGGTTTGGTAGGAGTGGGTCGGGAGACCCAGTACTTC
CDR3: CASGLVGVGRETQYF

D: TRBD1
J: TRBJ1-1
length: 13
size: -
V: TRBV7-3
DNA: TGTGCCAGCAGCACCCGGGACAGAACTGAAGCTTTCTTT
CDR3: CASSTRDRTEAFF

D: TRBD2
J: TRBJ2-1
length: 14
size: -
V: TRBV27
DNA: TGTGCCAGCAGTTTTCGGGACTATTACAATGAGCAGTTCTTC
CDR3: CASSFRDYYNEQFF

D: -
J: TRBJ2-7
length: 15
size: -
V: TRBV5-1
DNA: TGCGCCAGCAGCTCAGCCCCCAGGGTTTCCCACGAGCAGTACTTC
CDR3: CASSSAPRVSHEQYF

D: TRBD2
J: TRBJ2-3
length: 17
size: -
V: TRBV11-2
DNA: TGTGCCAGCAGCTTATGGCGGATAGCGGGAGACCACGATACGCAGTATTTT
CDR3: CASSLWRIAGDHDTQYF

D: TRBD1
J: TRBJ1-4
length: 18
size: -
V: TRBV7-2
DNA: TGTGCCAGCAGCTTTGGGTGGGGGACAGGGGCAACTAATGAAAAACTGTTTTTT
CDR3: CASSFGWGTGATNEKLFF

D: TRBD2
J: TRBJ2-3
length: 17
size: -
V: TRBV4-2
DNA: TGTGCCAGCAGCCAGGCCTACCGGGGGGGCGCCACAGATACGCAGTATTTT
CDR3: CASSQAYRGGATDTQYF

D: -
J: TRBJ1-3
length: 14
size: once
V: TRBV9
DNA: TGTGCCAGCAGCCTACAGGGTTCTGGAAACACCATATATTTT
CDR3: CASSLQGSGNTIYF

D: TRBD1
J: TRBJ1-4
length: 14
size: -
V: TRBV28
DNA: TGTGCCAGCAGCTCGGGACAGGTCCATGAAAAACTGTTTTTT
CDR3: CASSSGQVHEKLFF

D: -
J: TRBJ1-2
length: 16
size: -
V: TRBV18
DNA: TGTGCCAGCTCACCACAGCCCTCCAGCTCTAACTATGGCTACACCTTC
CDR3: CASSPQPSSSNYGYTF

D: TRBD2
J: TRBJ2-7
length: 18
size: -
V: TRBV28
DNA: TGTGCCAGCAGTCCCAGCGGGAGAGCATTCCCGTCAAGCTACGAGCAGTACTTC
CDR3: CASSPSGRAFPSSYEQYF

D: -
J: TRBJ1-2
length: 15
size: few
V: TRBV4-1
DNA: TGCGCCAGCAGCCAAGATTTCGCAGAGAACTATGGCTACACCTTC
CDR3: CASSQDFAENYGYTF

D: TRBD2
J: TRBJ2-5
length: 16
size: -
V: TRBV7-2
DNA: TGTGCCAGCAGCTTAGGGCTAGCGGGAGCCGGAGAGACCCAGTACTTC
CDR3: CASSLGLAGAGETQYF

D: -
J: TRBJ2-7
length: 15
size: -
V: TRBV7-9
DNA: TGTGCCAGCAGCCCACCAGAGGAGCGGAGCTACGAGCAGTACTTC
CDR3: CASSPPEERSYEQYF

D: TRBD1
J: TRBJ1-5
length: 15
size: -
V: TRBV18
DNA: TGTGCCAGCACTCGCCGGACAGGTTTCGATCAGCCCCAGCATTTT
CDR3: CASTRRTGFDQPQHF

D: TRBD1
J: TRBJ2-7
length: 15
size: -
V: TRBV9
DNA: TGTGCCAGCAGCGTCGGACAGGGGCTTTCCTACGAGCAGTACTTC
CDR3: CASSVGQGLSYEQYF

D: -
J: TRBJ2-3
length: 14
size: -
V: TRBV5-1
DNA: TGCGCCAGCAGCCCCCCCTCAATCACAGATACGCAGTATTTT
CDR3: CASSPPSITDTQYF

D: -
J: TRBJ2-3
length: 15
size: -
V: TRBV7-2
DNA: TGTGCCAGCAGCTTAGGGACCCCGTTCATCGATACGCAGTATTTT
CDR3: CASSLGTPFIDTQYF

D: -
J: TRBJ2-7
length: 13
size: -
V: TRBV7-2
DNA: TGTGCCAGCAGCTTAGGCTCCCCCTACGAGCAGTACTTC
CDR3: CASSLGSPYEQYF

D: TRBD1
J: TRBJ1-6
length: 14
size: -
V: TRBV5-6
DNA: TGTGCCAGCAGCCCTGGGACAGTCAATTCACCCCTCCACTTT
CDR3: CASSPGTVNSPLHF

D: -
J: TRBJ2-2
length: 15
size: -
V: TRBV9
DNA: TGTGCCAGCAGCTCGGCCCTTCAGTCTACCGGGGAGCTGTTTTTT
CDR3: CASSSALQSTGELFF

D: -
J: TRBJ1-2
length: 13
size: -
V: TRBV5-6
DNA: TGTGCCAGCAGCTTGGTGGCAGTCTATGGCTACACCTTC
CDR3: CASSLVAVYGYTF

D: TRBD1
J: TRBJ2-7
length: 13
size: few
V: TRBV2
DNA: TGTGCCAGCGCGCGGGACAGGGGGTACGAGCAGTACTTC
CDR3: CASARDRGYEQYF

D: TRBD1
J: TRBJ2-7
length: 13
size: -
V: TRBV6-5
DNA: TGTGCCAGCAGTGACAACAGGGGATACGAGCAGTACTTC
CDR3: CASSDNRGYEQYF

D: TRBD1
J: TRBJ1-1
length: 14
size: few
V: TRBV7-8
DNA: TGTGCCAGCAGCTTTGGGACAGGTCGAACTGAAGCTTTCTTT
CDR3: CASSFGTGRTEAFF

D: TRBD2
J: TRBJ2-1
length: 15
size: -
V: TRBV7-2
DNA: TGTGCCAGCAGCCTAGCGGTTCTCTCCTACAATGAGCAGTTCTTC
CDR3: CASSLAVLSYNEQFF

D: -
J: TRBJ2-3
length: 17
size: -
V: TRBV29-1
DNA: TGCAGCGCCAGGACACGGCGCAGTTTCATGGGGACAGATACGCAGTATTTT
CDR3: CSARTRRSFMGTDTQYF

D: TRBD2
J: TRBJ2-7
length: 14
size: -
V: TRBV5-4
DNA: TGTGCCAGCAGCACCGGACTAGCGGGGGGTGAGCAGTACTTC
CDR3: CASSTGLAGGEQYF

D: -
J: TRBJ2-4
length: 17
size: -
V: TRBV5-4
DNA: TGTGCCAGCAGCTTGTCCCGTGTGTCGTCGGACAAAAACATTCAGTACTTC
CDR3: CASSLSRVSSDKNIQYF

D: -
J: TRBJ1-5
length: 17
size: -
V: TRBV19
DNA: TGTGCCAGTAGTACCTTTAAGACGGGGTATAGCAATCAGCCCCAGCATTTT
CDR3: CASSTFKTGYSNQPQHF

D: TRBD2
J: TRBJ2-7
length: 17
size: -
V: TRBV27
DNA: TGTGCCAGCAGTGCCATTAGGACTAGCGGGAGTTCCTACGAGCAGTACTTC
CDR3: CASSAIRTSGSSYEQYF

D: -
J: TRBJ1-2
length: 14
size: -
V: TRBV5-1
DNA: TGCGCCAGCAGCACCGACGGGACCCCCTATGGCTACACCTTC
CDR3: CASSTDGTPYGYTF

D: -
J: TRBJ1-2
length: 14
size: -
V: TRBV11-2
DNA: TGTGCCAGCAGCGCCAACAGGGTTGGCTATGGCTACACCTTC
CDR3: CASSANRVGYGYTF

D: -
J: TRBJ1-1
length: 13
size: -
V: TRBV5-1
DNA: TGCGCCAGCAGCTTGACAGTGAACACTGAAGCTTTCTTT
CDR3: CASSLTVNTEAFF

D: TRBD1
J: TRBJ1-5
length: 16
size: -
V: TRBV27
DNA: TGTGCCAGCAGTTTTTTTGGGAACAGGGGCCATCAGCCCCAGCATTTT
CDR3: CASSFFGNRGHQPQHF

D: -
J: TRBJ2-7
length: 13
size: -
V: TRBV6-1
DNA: TGTGCCAGCAGTGAGATCCAGGCCTACGAGCAGTACTTC
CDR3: CASSEIQAYEQYF

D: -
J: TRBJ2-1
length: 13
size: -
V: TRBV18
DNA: TGTGCCAGCTCGCAAGGACAGTACAATGAGCAGTTCTTC
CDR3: CASSQGQYNEQFF

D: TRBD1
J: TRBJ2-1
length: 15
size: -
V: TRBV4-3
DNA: TGCGCCAGCAGCCCTGAGACAGGGGCTAGGTTTGAGCAGTTCTTC
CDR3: CASSPETGARFEQFF